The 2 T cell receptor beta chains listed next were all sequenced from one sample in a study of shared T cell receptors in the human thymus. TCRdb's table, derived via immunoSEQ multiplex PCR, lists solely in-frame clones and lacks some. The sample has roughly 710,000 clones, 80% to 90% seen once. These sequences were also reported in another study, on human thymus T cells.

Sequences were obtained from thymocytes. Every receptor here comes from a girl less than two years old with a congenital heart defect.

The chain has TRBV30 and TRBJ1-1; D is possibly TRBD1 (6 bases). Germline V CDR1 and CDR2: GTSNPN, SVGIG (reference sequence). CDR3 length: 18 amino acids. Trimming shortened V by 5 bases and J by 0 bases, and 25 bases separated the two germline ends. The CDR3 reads CAWGTQYQIKKMNTEAFF. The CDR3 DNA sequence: TGTGCCTGGGGGACACAATATCAAATCAAGAAAATGAACACTGAAGCTTTCTTT.

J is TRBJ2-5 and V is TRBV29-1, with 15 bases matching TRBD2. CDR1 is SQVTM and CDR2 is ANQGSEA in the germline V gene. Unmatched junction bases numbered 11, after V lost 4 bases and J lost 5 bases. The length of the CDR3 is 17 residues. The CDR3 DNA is TGCAGCGTTGGGTTGCGGACTAGCGGGGGGGCCTGGGAGACCCAGTACTTC. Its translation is CSVGLRTSGGAWETQYF.